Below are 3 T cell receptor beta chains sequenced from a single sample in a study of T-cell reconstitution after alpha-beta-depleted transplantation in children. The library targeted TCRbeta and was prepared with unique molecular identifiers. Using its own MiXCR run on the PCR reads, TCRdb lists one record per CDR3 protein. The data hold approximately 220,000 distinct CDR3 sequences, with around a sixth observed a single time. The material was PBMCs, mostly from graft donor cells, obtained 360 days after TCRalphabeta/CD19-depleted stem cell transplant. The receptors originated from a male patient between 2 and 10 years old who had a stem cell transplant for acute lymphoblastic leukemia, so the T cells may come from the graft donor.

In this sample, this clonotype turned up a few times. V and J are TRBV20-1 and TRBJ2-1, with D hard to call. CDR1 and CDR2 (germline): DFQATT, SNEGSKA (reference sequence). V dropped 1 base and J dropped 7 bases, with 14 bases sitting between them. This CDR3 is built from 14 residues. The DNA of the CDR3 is TGCAGTGCTAGAGCGGGCCTCCCGAGGAATGAGCAGTTCTTC. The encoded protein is CSARAGLPRNEQFF.

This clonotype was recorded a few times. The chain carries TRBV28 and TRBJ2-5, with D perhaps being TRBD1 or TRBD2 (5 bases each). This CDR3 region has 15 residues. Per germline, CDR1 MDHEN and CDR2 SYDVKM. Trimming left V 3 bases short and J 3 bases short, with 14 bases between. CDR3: CASSFHAVGEETQYF. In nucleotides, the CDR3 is TGTGCCAGCAGTTTCCATGCCGTGGGGGAAGAGACCCAGTACTTC. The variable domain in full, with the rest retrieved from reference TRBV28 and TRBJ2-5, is DVKVTQSSRYLVKRTGEKVFLECVQDMDHENMFWYRQDPGLGLRLIYFSYDVKMKEKGDIPEGYSVSREKKERFSLILESASTNQTSMYLCASSFHAVGEETQYFGPGTRLLVL.

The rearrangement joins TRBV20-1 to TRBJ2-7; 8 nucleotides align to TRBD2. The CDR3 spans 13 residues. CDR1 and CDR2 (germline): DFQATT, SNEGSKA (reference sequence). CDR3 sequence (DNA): TGCAGCATCACCGCGGGAGGCCTGTACGAGCAGTACTTC. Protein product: CSITAGGLYEQYF.